The present TCR beta chain was sequenced within a study of blood T cell repertoires in COVID-19. Looking at the study overall: The samples span acute and convalescent COVID-19 from the United States, Italy and Spain. PBMCs, B-cell-depleted T cells, or T cells provided the cDNA or gDNA that made up the material.

Enrolment of Seattle patients took place during active infection, and they were followed longitudinally. Authors' analysis steps: Reference gene primer amplification yielded estimated nucleated cell counts. Assay used: immunoSEQ multiplex PCR; TCRdb lists only in-frame clones, some missing. V, J and clone size were drawn from that table, and D and trimming were deduced from the DNA. The profile shows 300,000 to 400,000 clones, 85% to 90% of them singletons. Material for sequencing was peripheral blood. The clonotype originates from a woman in her 70s with COVID-19, enrolled during active disease.

CDR3 region: CASSPGANYGYTF. The CDR3 nucleotides read TGTGCCAGCAGCCCAGGGGCTAACTATGGCTACACCTTC. This chain connects TRBV12-3 or TRBV12-4 to TRBJ1-2; weak D call: TRBD1 (6 bases). This CDR3 has 13 amino acids. The V and J ends lost 6 bases and 0 bases respectively, with 8 bases between them.